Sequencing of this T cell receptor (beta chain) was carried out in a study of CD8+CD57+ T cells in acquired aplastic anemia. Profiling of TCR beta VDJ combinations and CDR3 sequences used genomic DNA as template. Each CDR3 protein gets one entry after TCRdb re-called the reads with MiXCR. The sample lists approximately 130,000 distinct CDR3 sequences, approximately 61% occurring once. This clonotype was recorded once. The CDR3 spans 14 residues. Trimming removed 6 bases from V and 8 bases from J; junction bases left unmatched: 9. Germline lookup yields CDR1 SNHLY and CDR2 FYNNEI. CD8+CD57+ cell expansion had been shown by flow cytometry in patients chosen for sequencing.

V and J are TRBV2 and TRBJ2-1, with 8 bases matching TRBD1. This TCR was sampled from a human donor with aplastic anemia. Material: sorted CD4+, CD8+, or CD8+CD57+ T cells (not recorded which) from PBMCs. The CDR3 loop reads CASSLDRVGDEQFF. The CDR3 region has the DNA TGTGCCAGCAGCCTGGACAGGGTGGGCGATGAGCAGTTCTTC.